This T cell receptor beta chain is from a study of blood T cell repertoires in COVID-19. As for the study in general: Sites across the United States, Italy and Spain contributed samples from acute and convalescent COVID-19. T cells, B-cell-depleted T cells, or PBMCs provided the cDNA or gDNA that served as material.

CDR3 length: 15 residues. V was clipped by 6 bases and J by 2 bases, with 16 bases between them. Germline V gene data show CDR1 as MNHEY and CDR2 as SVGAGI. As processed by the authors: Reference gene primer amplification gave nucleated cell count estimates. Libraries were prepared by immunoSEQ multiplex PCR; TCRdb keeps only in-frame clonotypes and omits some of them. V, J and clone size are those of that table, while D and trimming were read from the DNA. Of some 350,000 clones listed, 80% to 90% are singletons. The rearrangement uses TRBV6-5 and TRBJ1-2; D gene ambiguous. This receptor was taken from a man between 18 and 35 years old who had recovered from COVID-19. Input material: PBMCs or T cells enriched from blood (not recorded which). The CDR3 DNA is TGTGCCAGCAGGCAAAGCTTAACAGAGAACTATGGCTACACCTTC. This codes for CASRQSLTENYGYTF.